These T cell receptor beta chains were read from a single sample in a study of cytomegalovirus exposure and HLA in healthy donors. TCRdb keeps only in-frame clones here, not all; method: immunoSEQ multiplex PCR. This sample yields about 130,000 clones, of which 78% are seen a single time; around 1.8% belongs to the top ten. The sample was PBMCs. These receptors were taken from a woman between 35 and 50 years old in good health and CMV-seronegative. Both conserved end residues are part of each CDR3. D genes are given only for firm matches. Clone size is given for some rows only: seen once, a few or many times, or a class if the clone is expanded.

clone_size j_call d_call v_call cdr3_aa cdr3_nt
- TRBJ1-5 - TRBV28 CASSFRQGFNQPQHF TGTGCCAGCAGTTTTAGGCAGGGCTTCAATCAGCCCCAGCATTTT
- TRBJ1-2 TRBD1 TRBV11-3 CASSIGQGDYGYTF TGTGCCAGCAGCATCGGACAGGGGGACTATGGCTACACCTTC
- TRBJ2-2 TRBD2 TRBV11-2 CATRLAGNTGELFF TGTGCCACCAGACTAGCGGGGAACACCGGGGAGCTGTTTTTT
- TRBJ1-3 TRBD1 TRBV5-5 CASRQDPTGGGIGNTIYF TGTGCCAGCAGACAAGATCCTACAGGGGGAGGAATTGGAAACACCATATATTTT
- TRBJ2-3 TRBD2 TRBV5-1 CASSLAAGGTADTQYF TGCGCCAGCAGCTTGGCGGCGGGAGGAACGGCAGATACGCAGTATTTT
- TRBJ2-6 - TRBV16 CASSPRSGANVLTF TGTGCCAGCAGCCCGCGCTCTGGGGCCAACGTCCTGACTTTC
- TRBJ2-4 TRBD1 TRBV10-1 CARKRGRGNSQYF TGCGCCCGCAAGAGGGGGCGCGGAAACAGTCAGTACTTC
once TRBJ2-7 TRBD2 TRBV13 CASSVSGGLYEQYF TGTGCCAGCAGCGTTAGCGGGGGCCTCTACGAGCAGTACTTC
few TRBJ2-7 TRBD2 TRBV30 CACSGSGGVPLLSYEQYF TGTGCCTGCAGCGGTAGCGGGGGGGTACCTCTCCTCTCCTACGAGCAGTACTTC
- TRBJ1-4 TRBD1 TRBV19 CASSVGQAFNEKLFF TGTGCCAGTAGTGTCGGACAGGCCTTTAATGAAAAACTGTTTTTT
few TRBJ2-2 TRBD1 TRBV9 CASSVTGTGGGNTGELFF TGTGCCAGCAGCGTTACCGGGACAGGTGGGGGGAACACCGGGGAGCTGTTTTTT
- TRBJ1-6 TRBD1 TRBV5-1 CASRLPGQHSPLHF TGCGCCAGCAGACTCCCGGGACAGCATTCACCCCTCCACTTT
few TRBJ2-2 - TRBV7-9 CSSSRQAAGNTGELFF TGTTCCAGCAGCCGGCAGGCGGCGGGGAACACCGGGGAGCTGTTTTTT
- TRBJ2-4 TRBD1 TRBV7-2 CASSTGQSDIQYF TGTGCCAGCAGCACGGGACAGTCGGACATTCAGTACTTC
- TRBJ2-1 TRBD2 TRBV6-1 CASSKREGPNEQFF TGTGCCAGCAGTAAGCGGGAGGGCCCGAATGAGCAGTTCTTC
- TRBJ2-1 - TRBV7-3 CASSLNQAGSLGEQFF TGTGCCAGCAGCTTAAATCAGGCGGGTAGCTTAGGTGAGCAGTTCTTC
- TRBJ2-3 - TRBV7-2 CASSIGGGGQQYF TGTGCCAGCAGCATAGGGGGGGGCGGGCAACAGTATTTT
- TRBJ2-7 - TRBV15 CATSREQSEQYF TGTGCCACCAGCAGAGAACAGAGCGAGCAGTACTTC
- TRBJ2-7 - TRBV21-1 CASSKRPARWGTSGYEQYF TGTGCCAGCAGCAAACGTCCGGCAAGGTGGGGGACTAGCGGGTACGAGCAGTACTTC
few TRBJ2-7 TRBD1 TRBV6-1 CASSDPGQGAHEQYF TGTGCCAGCAGTGACCCAGGACAGGGGGCCCACGAGCAGTACTTC
- TRBJ1-3 - TRBV19 CASSGRSSPPGNTIYF TGTGCCAGTAGTGGCCGAAGTTCGCCGCCTGGAAACACCATATATTTT
- TRBJ1-1 - TRBV7-9 CASSPGMNTEAFF TGTGCCAGCAGCCCGGGGATGAACACTGAAGCTTTCTTT
- TRBJ1-6 TRBD1 TRBV9 CASSEGTAPDNSPLHF TGTGCCAGCAGCGAGGGGACAGCCCCAGATAATTCACCCCTCCACTTT
few TRBJ1-3 - TRBV10-3 CAIRPGVPGNTIYF TGTGCCATCAGACCAGGGGTACCGGGAAACACCATATATTTT
- TRBJ2-7 - TRBV28 CASSSSFVDQAKKSSYEQYF TGTGCCAGCAGTTCCTCGTTTGTTGACCAGGCGAAGAAGAGCTCCTACGAGCAGTACTTC
few TRBJ2-7 TRBD1 TRBV19 CASSHNRGASPIYEQYF TGTGCCAGTAGCCATAACAGGGGAGCCTCCCCAATTTACGAGCAGTACTTC
- TRBJ2-1 - TRBV5-1 CASSGGGDYNEQFF TGCGCCAGCAGCGGCGGCGGGGACTACAATGAGCAGTTCTTC
- TRBJ2-3 - TRBV7-8 CASSLDISSTDTQYF TGTGCCAGCAGCTTAGACATCTCTAGCACAGATACGCAGTATTTT
few TRBJ1-1 - TRBV2 CASTPLGGGGYTEAFF TGTGCCAGCACCCCCCTGGGGGGCGGGGGGTACACTGAAGCTTTCTTT
once TRBJ2-3 TRBD1 TRBV19 CASSRTGQARDMWYTQYF TGTGCCAGTAGTAGGACAGGGCAGGCCAGGGACATGTGGTATACGCAGTATTTT
- TRBJ2-3 TRBD1 TRBV5-4 CASTRGLGTDTQYF TGTGCCAGCACGAGGGGGCTGGGCACAGATACGCAGTATTTT
once TRBJ2-3 - TRBV6-5 CASTSYGGTTDTQYF TGTGCCAGCACTAGCTATGGGGGGACCACAGATACGCAGTATTTT
few TRBJ2-1 - TRBV11-2 CASSLLTTINEQFF TGTGCCAGCAGCCTATTAACTACCATCAATGAGCAGTTCTTC
- TRBJ2-1 - TRBV9 CASSVQAERADEQFF TGTGCCAGCAGCGTACAAGCGGAGAGGGCCGACGAGCAGTTCTTC
- TRBJ2-7 TRBD1 TRBV18 CASSPRTGISYEQYF TGTGCCAGCTCACCACGGACAGGTATCTCCTACGAGCAGTACTTC
- TRBJ1-2 TRBD1 TRBV15 CATSRGQGASGYTF TGTGCTACCAGCAGAGGACAGGGGGCGAGTGGCTACACCTTC
- TRBJ2-3 TRBD1 TRBV9 CASSHPGQGADTQYF TGTGCCAGCAGCCATCCGGGACAGGGGGCAGATACGCAGTATTTT
few TRBJ2-7 - TRBV18 CASSPPSLSAYEQYF TGTGCCAGCTCACCACCCTCCCTAAGCGCCTACGAGCAGTACTTC
- TRBJ2-3 TRBD2 TRBV30 CAWSGSGLAPSTDTQYF TGTGCCTGGAGTGGTAGCGGGCTCGCCCCTAGCACAGATACGCAGTATTTT